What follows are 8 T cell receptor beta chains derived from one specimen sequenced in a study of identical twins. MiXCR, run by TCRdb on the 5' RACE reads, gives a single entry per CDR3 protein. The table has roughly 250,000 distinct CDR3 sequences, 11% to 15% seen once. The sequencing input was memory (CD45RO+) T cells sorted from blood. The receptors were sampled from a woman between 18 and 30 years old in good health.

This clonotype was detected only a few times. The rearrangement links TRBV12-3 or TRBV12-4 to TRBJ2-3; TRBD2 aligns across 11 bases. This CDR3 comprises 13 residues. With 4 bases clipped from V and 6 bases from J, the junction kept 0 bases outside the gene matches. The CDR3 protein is CASSSSGRDTQYF. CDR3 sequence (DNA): TGTGCCAGCAGTTCTAGCGGGAGGGATACGCAGTATTTT.

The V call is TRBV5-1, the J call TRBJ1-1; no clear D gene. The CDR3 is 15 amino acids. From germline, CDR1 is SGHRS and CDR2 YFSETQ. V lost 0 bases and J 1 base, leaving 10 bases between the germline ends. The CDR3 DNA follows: TGCGCCAGCAGCTTGGCCGGGTACGGGAACACTGAAGCTTTCTTT. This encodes CASSLAGYGNTEAFF.

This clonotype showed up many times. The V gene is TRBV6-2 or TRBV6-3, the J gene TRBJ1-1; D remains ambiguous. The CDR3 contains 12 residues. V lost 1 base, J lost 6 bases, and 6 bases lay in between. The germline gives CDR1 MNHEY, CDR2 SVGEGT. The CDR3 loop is CASSYYGPEAFF. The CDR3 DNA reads TGTGCCAGCAGTTACTACGGCCCTGAAGCTTTCTTT.

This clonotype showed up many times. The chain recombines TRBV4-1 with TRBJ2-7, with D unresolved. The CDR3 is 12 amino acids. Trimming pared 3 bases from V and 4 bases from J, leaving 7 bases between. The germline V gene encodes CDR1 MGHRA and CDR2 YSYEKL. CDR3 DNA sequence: TGCGCCAGCAGCCAGGCCGGGTACGAGCAGTACTTC. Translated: CASSQAGYEQYF.

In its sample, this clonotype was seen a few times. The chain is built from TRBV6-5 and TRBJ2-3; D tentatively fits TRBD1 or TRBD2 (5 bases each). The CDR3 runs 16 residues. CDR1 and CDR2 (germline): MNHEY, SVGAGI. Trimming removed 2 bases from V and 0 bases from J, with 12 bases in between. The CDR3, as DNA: TGTGCCAGCAGTTACCCCCAGGGACCTAGCACAGATACGCAGTATTTT. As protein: CASSYPQGPSTDTQYF.

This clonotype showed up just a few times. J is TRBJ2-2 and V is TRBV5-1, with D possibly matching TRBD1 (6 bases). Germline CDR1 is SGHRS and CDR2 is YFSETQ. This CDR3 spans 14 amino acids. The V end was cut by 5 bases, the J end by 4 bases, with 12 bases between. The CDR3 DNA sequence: TGCGCCAGCAGGGGGGCTAGCAGCACCGGGGAGCTGTTTTTT. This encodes CASRGASSTGELFF.

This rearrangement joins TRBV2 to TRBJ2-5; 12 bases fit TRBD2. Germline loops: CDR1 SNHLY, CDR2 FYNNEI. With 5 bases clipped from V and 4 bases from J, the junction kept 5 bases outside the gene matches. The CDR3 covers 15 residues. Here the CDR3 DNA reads TGTGCCAGCAGTCGTCGGACTAGCGGGACAGAGACCCAGTACTTC. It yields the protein CASSRRTSGTETQYF. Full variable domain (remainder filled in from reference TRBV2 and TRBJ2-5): EPEVTQTPSHQVTQMGQEVILRCVPISNHLYFYWYRQILGQKVEFLVSFYNNEISEKSEIFDDQFSVERPDGSNFTLKIRSTKLEDSAMYFCASSRRTSGTETQYFGPGTRLLVL.

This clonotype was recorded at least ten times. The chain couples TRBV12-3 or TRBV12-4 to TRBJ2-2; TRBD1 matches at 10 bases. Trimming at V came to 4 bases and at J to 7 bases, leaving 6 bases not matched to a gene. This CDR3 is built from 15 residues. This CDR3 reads CASSSGTGDIGELFF. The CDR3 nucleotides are TGTGCCAGCAGTTCTGGGACAGGGGATATCGGGGAGCTGTTTTTT.